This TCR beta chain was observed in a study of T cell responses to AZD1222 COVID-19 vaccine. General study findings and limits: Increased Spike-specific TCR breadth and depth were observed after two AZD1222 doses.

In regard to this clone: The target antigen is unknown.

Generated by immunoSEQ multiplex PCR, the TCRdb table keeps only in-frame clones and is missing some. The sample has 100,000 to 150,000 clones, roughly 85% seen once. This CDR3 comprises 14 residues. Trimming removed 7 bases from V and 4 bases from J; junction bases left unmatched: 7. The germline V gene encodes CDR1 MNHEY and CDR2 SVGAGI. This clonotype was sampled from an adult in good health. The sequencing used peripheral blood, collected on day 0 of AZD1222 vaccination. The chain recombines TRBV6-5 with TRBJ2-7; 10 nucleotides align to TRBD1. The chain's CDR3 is CASKTGTGVYEQYF. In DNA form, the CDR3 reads TGTGCCAGCAAAACCGGGACAGGGGTTTACGAGCAGTACTTC.